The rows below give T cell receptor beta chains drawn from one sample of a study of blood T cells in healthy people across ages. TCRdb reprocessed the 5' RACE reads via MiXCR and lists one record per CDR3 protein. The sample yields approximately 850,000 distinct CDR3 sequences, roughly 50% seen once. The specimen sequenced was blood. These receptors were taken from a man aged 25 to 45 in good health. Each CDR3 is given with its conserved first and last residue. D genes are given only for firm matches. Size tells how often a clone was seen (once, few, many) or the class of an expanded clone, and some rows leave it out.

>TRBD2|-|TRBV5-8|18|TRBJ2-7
TGTGCCAGCAGCTTGTGGACTAGCGGGGGGCCCAAATCCTACGAGCAGTACTTC
CASSLWTSGGPKSYEQYF
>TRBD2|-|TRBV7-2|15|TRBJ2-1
TGTGCCAGCAGCTTAGCTAGCGGGGCCTACGGTGAGCAGTTCTTC
CASSLASGAYGEQFF
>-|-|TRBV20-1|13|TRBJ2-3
TGCAGTGTCAGCAGTCTAGCTGCAGATACGCAGTATTTT
CSVSSLAADTQYF
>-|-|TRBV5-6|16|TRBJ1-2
TGTGCCAGCAGCTTGTTGGGTGGGAATTTTGAACATGGCTACACCTTC
CASSLLGGNFEHGYTF
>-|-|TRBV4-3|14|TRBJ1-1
TGCGCCAGCAGCCAATATTGGGGCAACACTGAAGCTTTCTTT
CASSQYWGNTEAFF
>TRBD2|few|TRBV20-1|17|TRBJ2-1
TGCAGTGCTAGAGATCGGGCCCCGAGCGGGGCTTACAATGAGCAGTTCTTC
CSARDRAPSGAYNEQFF
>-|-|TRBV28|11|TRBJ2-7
TGTGCCACCTTAGACTTGGAGGTTTGGTACTTC
CATLDLEVWYF
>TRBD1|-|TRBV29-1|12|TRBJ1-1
TGCAGCGGGACAGGGTTCAACACTGAAGCTTTCTTT
CSGTGFNTEAFF
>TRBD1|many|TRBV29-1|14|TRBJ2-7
TGCAGCGCTGGGACAGGACAGGGCACCTACGAGCAGTACTTC
CSAGTGQGTYEQYF
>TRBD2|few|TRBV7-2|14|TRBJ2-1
TGTGCCAGCAGCTTATGGGAGGGGCTCGATGAGCAGTTCTTC
CASSLWEGLDEQFF
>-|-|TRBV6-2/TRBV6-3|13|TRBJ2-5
TGTGCCAGCAAGTTAACCGGTCAAGAGACCCAGTACTTC
CASKLTGQETQYF
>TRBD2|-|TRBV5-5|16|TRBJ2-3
TGTGCCAGCAGTCGCGAGCGGGGAAGGGCTTCGGTTACGCAGTATTTT
CASSRERGRASVTQYF
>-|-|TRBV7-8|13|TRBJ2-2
TGTGCCAGCAGCTTACTACCGCTCGGGGAGCTGTTTTTT
CASSLLPLGELFF
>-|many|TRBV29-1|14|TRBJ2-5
TGCAGCGCATATCCGGGATCCACCCAAGAGACCCAGTACTTC
CSAYPGSTQETQYF
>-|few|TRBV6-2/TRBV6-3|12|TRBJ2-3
TGTGCCAGCAGACACATAGGAAATACGCAGTATTTT
CASRHIGNTQYF
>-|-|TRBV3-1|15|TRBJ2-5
TGTGCCAGCAGCCAGCTGGCCACTTACTCGGAGACCCAGTACTTC
CASSQLATYSETQYF
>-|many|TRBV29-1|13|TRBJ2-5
TGCAGCGGGGCTGGGAGGTACCTGGAGACCCAGTACTTC
CSGAGRYLETQYF
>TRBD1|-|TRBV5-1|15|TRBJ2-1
TGCGCCAGCAGCTTGGCCCCGGGACAGTACAATGAGCAGTTCTTC
CASSLAPGQYNEQFF
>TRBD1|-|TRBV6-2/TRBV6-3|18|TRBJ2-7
TGTGCCAGCAGTCCAGGGACAGACACGGGGCGACTACCCTACGAGCAGTACTTC
CASSPGTDTGRLPYEQYF
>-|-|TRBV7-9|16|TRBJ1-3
TGTGCCAGCAGCCCGCGGGGGGGAGCCCCTGGAAACACCATATATTTT
CASSPRGGAPGNTIYF
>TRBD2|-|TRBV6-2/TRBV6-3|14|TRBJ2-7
TGTGCCAGCAGTTACTCGGGGGGGAGAATGGAGCAGTACTTC
CASSYSGGRMEQYF
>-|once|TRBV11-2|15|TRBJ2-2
TGTGCCAGCAGCTTACTCTCCGGGGTCACCGGGGAGCTGTTTTTT
CASSLLSGVTGELFF
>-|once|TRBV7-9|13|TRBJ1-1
TGTGCCAGCAGCGTCTCACAGGACACTGAAGCTTTCTTT
CASSVSQDTEAFF
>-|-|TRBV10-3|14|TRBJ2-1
TGTGCCATCAGTATTGGCGGAGCCTACAATGAGCAGTTCTTC
CAISIGGAYNEQFF
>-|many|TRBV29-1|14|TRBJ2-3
TGCAGCGCCTCCGGGGGAGAGGTAGCAGATACGCAGTATTTT
CSASGGEVADTQYF
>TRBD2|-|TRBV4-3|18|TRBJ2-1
TGCGCCAGCAGCCTAAATCCTCCGTCAGCGGGAGGGTACAATGAGCAGTTCTTC
CASSLNPPSAGGYNEQFF
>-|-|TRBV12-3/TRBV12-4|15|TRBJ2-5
TGTGCCAGCAGTTCGACCGCGGAACCGGCGAAGACCCAGTACTTC
CASSSTAEPAKTQYF
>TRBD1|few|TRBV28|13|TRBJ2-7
TGTGCCAGCAGTCCTGTGACAGGGGTCGAGCTGTACTTC
CASSPVTGVELYF
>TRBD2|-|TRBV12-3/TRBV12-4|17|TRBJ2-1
TGTGCCAGCAGTTTCTTGAGCGGGGGGAGCTCCTACAATGAGCAGTTCTTC
CASSFLSGGSSYNEQFF
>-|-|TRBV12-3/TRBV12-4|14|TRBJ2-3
TGTGCCAGCAGTTTGAGCAGTCCCACAGATACGCAGTATTTT
CASSLSSPTDTQYF
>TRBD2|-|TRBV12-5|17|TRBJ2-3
TGTGCTAGTGGCCCTGGTCCCCTAGCGGGTATCACAGATACGCAGTATTTT
CASGPGPLAGITDTQYF
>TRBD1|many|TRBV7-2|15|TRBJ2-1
TGTGCCAGCAGTCGAGCCGGGACAGGGGGCAATGAGCAGTTCTTC
CASSRAGTGGNEQFF
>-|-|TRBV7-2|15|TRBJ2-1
TGTGCCAGCAGCTTTCGCCCCATCCCCTACAATGAGCAGTTCTTC
CASSFRPIPYNEQFF
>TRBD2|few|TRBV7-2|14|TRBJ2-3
TGTGCCAGCAGCCGGGACTACAGCACAGATACGCAGTATTTT
CASSRDYSTDTQYF
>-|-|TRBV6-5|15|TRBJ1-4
TGTGCCAGCACTGCTTTAGGACCAACTAATGAAAAACTGTTTTTT
CASTALGPTNEKLFF
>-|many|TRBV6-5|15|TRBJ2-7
TGTGCCAGCAGTACGAACTTTATGGGTTTCTACGAGCAGTACTTC
CASSTNFMGFYEQYF
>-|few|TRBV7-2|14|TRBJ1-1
TGTGCCAGCAGCCCGGACAGCATGAACACTGAAGCTTTCTTT
CASSPDSMNTEAFF
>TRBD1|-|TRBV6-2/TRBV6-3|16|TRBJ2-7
TGTGCCAGCAGGCCAGGACAGGGCCTTGCCCTGGGCGAGCAGTACTTC
CASRPGQGLALGEQYF
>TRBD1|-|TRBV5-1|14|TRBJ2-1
TGCGCCAGCAGCCCGGGACAGGTTGGGAATGAGCAGTTCTTC
CASSPGQVGNEQFF
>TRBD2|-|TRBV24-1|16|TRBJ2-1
TGTGCCACCAGTGAGTACGGGACTAGCGGTTACAATGAGCAGTTCTTC
CATSEYGTSGYNEQFF
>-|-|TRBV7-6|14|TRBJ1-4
TGTGCCAGCAGCTTCGACCAGGGTTGGGAAAAACTGTTTTTT
CASSFDQGWEKLFF
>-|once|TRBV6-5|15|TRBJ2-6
TGTGCCAGCAGCAACAGGGACCCCGGGGCCAACGTCCTGACTTTC
CASSNRDPGANVLTF
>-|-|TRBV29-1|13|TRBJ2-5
TGCAGCGTCGCCGGGACATTCCAAGAGACCCAGTACTTC
CSVAGTFQETQYF
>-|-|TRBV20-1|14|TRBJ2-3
TGCAGTGCTAGACAGACTAGTTTTTCAGATACGCAGTATTTT
CSARQTSFSDTQYF
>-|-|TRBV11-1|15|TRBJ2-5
TGTGCCAGCAGAAAAACCATCCGACGGCCAGAGACCCAGTACTTC
CASRKTIRRPETQYF
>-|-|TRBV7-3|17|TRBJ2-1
TGTGCCAGCAGCTTGCCCCCGGGTCAAGGATCGGGGCATGAGCAGTTCTTC
CASSLPPGQGSGHEQFF
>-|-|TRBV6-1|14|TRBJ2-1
TGTGCCAGCAGTGAAGGGGTGGGTGGGAATGAGCAGTTCTTC
CASSEGVGGNEQFF
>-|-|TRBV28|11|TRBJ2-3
TGTGCCAGTTCCAAGAGGCAGGGGCAGTATTTT
CASSKRQGQYF
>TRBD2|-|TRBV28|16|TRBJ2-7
TGTGCCAGCACGGAAATAGCGGGAGGGCATTCCTACGAGCAGTACTTC
CASTEIAGGHSYEQYF
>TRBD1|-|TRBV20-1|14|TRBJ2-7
TGCAGTGCCAATAGGGGGCTCTGGTCCTACGAGCAGTACTTC
CSANRGLWSYEQYF
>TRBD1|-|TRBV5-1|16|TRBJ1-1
TGCGCCAGCAGCTTGAATTCAGGGGGGATGAACACTGAAGCTTTCTTT
CASSLNSGGMNTEAFF
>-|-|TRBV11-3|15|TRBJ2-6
TGTGCCAGCAGCTTAGGAGAGACTGGGGCCAACGTCCTGACTTTC
CASSLGETGANVLTF